The entry that follows covers one T cell receptor beta chain sequence. Its antigen is not known. These data come from a study of T cell responses to AZD1222 COVID-19 vaccine. Regarding the study as a whole: Two doses of AZD1222 preceded a rise in Spike-specific TCR breadth and depth.

The CDR3 is 17 amino acids. After removal of 5 bases from V and 0 bases from J, the junction contained 8 bases not matched to a gene. Germline V CDR1 and CDR2: SGHTA, FQGTGA. The data were produced by immunoSEQ multiplex PCR, yet TCRdb's version contains in-frame clones alone and is incomplete. The table lists around 210,000 clones, roughly 94% of them singletons. The material was peripheral blood, obtained 28 days after the second dose of the MenACWY control vaccine. This TCR derives from an adult who received the MenACWY meningococcal vaccine as a control. V gene TRBV7-3 combines with J gene TRBJ2-1; 9 bases align to TRBD1. In DNA form, the CDR3 reads TGTGCCAGCAGCCCCGTGGGGACAGGGAGCTCCTACAATGAGCAGTTCTTC. Translating it yields CASSPVGTGSSYNEQFF.